This T cell receptor beta chain was recovered during a study of blood T cells in healthy people across ages (dated by TCRdb to 2013 to 2016). As for the study more broadly: In model experiments, template switching captured roughly one uniquely barcoded TCR beta cDNA molecule for every two T cells. To track age-related changes in TCR beta repertoire diversity, the study relied on deep sequencing normalized with unique cDNA molecular identifiers. The donors were split into four age groups: young (average 16 years), middle-aged (about 40), aged (more than 55) and long-lived (approximately 80). To avoid experimental bias, donors of different ages were spread randomly across the sequencing lanes. Using the same blood draw, the study looked at two additional independent replicas of 1 million unique cDNA reads for two donors, one aged 18 to 30 and the other aged 80 or older.

The donors were some 36 Caucasian individuals from Russia, aged roughly 6 to 100 years, who were systemically healthy. Each donor gave ten milliliters of peripheral blood, collected into EDTA-treated Vacutainer tubes. Ficoll-Paque density-gradient centrifugation was used to isolate PBMCs, with at least 6.5 million obtained per sample. Total RNA was extracted from PBMCs with Trizol reagent, with at least 6 micrograms obtained per sample. For every donor, an aliquot of PBMCs went through flow cytometry to measure the percentages of naive CD45RAhigh/CD27high T cells. The protocol used for the library was 5' RACE. The sequencer listed for this sample is Illumina HiSeq 2500. A second PCR of about 6 to 11 cycles was performed with a sample-barcoded 5' primer and a J-beta primer mix. A unique molecular identifier was introduced onto each TCR beta cDNA molecule by a template-switch 5' adaptor carrying 12 random nucleotides. At least 2.5 million CDR3-containing paired-end reads were obtained from each sample. First-strand cDNA synthesis was performed from all RNA using the Mint cDNA synthesis kit, with priming by a TRBC-specific oligonucleotide. All cDNA was treated with uracil-DNA glycosylase and then went through a first 18-cycle PCR with the universal primers M1SS and BC2_uni_R. Per the authors' processing: For normalization, 1 million high-quality reads were randomly selected from each sample, with every read carrying a distinct molecular identifier. Instead of being binned into consensus sequences, reads that shared molecular identifiers were thrown out. CDR3 identification, clonotype clustering and error correction used MiTCR with a Q25 quality threshold and the strictest error-elimination algorithm. A nonparametric unseen species model with Euler transformation was used to estimate a lower bound on total TCR beta diversity. In-frame beta chains were kept once TCRdb had trimmed the public reads at Q25 with fastp and called clones with MiXCR. Rows are unified per CDR3 protein, each entry keeping the most common DNA and genes. TCRdb, rather than the study authors, made the V and J calls. The sample profile shows 1 million or so distinct CDR3 sequences; 40% to 55% of them were found once. The ten largest account for approximately 17% of the sample.

Trimming leaves V shorter by 3 bases and J shorter by 13 bases, with the junction holding 12 bases beyond the gene matches. Including the terminal cysteine and phenylalanine, the CDR3 comprises 14 residues. CDR3 DNA only is kept here, 42 bases in frame from base 1. The germline V gene yields KGHSH for CDR1 and LQKENI for CDR2. This clonotype was detected once. This clone's antigen is unknown. Base qualities are missing; no much larger clone stands one base away. Points the paper makes about the study in general: Because profiling used bulk unsorted PBMCs, naive and antigen-experienced compartments could not be compared conclusively. The CMV infection status of donors was not known, potentially confounding age-related changes in expanded clonotypes. The percentage of naive T cells measured by flow cytometry correlated strongly with observed TCR beta diversity. As age increased, observed TCR beta diversity per million T cells dropped in a roughly linear way, and a significant reduction was already evident by age around 41. Estimates of total diversity based on one million sequenced T cells were regarded as lower bounds and as underestimates. Compared with the aged group, the long-lived group had more naive CD4+ T cells, fewer expanded clones and increased TCR diversity, a pattern suggesting age selection.

The sequence joins TRBV18 to TRBJ2-4, with 7 bases matching TRBD2. Material for sequencing was blood. The TCR was taken from a woman between 55 and 75 years old in good health. The nucleotides read TGTGCCAGCTCACCGCGAGGGCAGGGAGGGGAGCAGTACTTC. Translation gives CASSPRGQGGEQYF.